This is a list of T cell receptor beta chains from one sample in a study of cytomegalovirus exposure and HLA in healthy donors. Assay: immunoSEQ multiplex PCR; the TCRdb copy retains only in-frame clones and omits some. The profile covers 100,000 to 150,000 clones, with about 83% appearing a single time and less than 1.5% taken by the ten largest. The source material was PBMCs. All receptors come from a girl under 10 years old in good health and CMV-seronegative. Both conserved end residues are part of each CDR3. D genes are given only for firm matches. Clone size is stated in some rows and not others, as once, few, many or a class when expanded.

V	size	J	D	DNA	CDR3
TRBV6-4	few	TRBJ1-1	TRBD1	TGTGCCAGCAGCCGGACAGGGGACACTGAAGCTTTCTTT	CASSRTGDTEAFF
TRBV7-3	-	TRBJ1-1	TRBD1	TGTGCCAGCAGCCCCGGGAGGGGGCATACTGAAGCTTTCTTT	CASSPGRGHTEAFF
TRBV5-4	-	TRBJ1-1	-	TGTGCCAGCAGCTTGGGATGGACAGAAGCTTTCTTT	CASSLGWTEAFF
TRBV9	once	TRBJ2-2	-	TGTGCCAGCAGCGAAACAGGGTTCAACACCGGGGAGCTGTTTTTT	CASSETGFNTGELFF
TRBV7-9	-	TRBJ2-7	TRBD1	TGTGCCAGCAGCTTAGGGACAGGGGAACTAGAGCAGTACTTC	CASSLGTGELEQYF
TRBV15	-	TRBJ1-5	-	TGTGCCACCAGCAGAGATGGGGGGGATAGCAATCAGCCCCAGCATTTT	CATSRDGGDSNQPQHF
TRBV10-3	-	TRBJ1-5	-	TGTGCCATTGGACTGCCCAATCAGCCCCAGCATTTT	CAIGLPNQPQHF
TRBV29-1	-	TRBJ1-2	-	TGCAGCGTTGAAAGGGCCACTGGGGCCTATGGCTACACCTTC	CSVERATGAYGYTF
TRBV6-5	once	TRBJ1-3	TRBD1	TGTGCCAGCAGTTCCCCTTCCGGACAGGGTCCTTATTTT	CASSSPSGQGPYF
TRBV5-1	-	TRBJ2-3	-	TGCGCCAGCAGCCCAGACAGGGAGGGCACAGATACGCAGTATTTT	CASSPDREGTDTQYF
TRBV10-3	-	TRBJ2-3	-	TGTGCCATCAGTTGGCGTCCAGGGGCCACAGATACGCAGTATTTT	CAISWRPGATDTQYF
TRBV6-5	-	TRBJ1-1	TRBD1	TGTGCCAGCAGAGGGACAGGGAGGGACACTGAAGCTTTCTTT	CASRGTGRDTEAFF
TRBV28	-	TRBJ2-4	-	TGTGCCATCCCTAACCGGGGGAGCTGGAGCATTCAGTACTTC	CAIPNRGSWSIQYF
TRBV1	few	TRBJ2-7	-	TGCACCAGCAGCGCGGCGTACGAGCAGTACTTC	CTSSAAYEQYF
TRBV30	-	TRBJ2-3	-	TGTGCCTGGAGTATCGTCGGGATGGGCACAGATACGCAGTATTTT	CAWSIVGMGTDTQYF
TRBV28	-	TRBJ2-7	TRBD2	TGTGCCAGCAGGCCGACTAGCGGGGGTACCTACGAGCAGTACTTC	CASRPTSGGTYEQYF
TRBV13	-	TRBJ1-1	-	TGTGCCAGCCACCCCGCCGGAGGGGTAACTGAAGCTTTCTTT	CASHPAGGVTEAFF
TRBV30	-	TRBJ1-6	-	TGTGCCTGGAGTGTCCGGGGAGTGACCCTCCACTTT	CAWSVRGVTLHF
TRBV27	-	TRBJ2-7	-	TGTGCCCGCCCCGGCGACAGGTCGAATAGGGAAGGTCTCTACGAGCAGTACTTC	CARPGDRSNREGLYEQYF
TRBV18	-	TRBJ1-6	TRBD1	TGTGCCAGCTCACCGCGACAGGGCCCAGAATGGCCCCTCCACTTT	CASSPRQGPEWPLHF
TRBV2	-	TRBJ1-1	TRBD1	TGTGCCAGCAGACACAGGGGGCTTTACACTGAAGCTTTCTTT	CASRHRGLYTEAFF
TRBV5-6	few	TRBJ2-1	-	TGTGCCAGCAGCTTGCCGATAGGGGTGCAGTTCTTC	CASSLPIGVQFF
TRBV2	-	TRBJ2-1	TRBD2	TGTGCCAGCAGACCGGGACTAGCGGGAGAGTTGGGGTACAATGAGCAGTTCTTC	CASRPGLAGELGYNEQFF
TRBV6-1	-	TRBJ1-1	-	TGTGCCAGCAGTGAAGTGGCGGGGCTGAACACTGAAGCTTTCTTT	CASSEVAGLNTEAFF